One and the same sample provided the 10 T cell receptor beta chains below, sequenced in a study of blood T cell repertoires in COVID-19. Profiling relied on immunoSEQ multiplex PCR, and the TCRdb table lists in-frame clones only, not all of them. This sample has some 50,000 clones; 78% occur once, and the top ten carry nearly 5%. Material for sequencing was peripheral blood. The receptors were gathered from a human donor in a cohort sampled during active COVID-19.

The chain has TRBV9 and TRBJ2-7; a weak D match, TRBD2 (5 bases). The CDR3 has 14 amino acids. Trimming stripped 0 bases from V and 1 base from J, with 8 bases between. CDR1 is SGDLS, CDR2 YYNGEE, per germline. The CDR3 protein is CASSVAGMSYEQYF. The CDR3 nucleotides read TGTGCCAGCAGCGTAGCGGGGATGTCCTACGAGCAGTACTTC. Full variable domain (outside the CDR3, taken from reference TRBV9 and TRBJ2-7): DSGVTQTPKHLITATGQRVTLRCSPRSGDLSVYWYQQSLDQGLQFLIQYYNGEERAKGNILERFSAQQFPDLHSELNLSSLELGDSALYFCASSVAGMSYEQYFGPGTRLTVT.

The V and J genes are TRBV7-8 and TRBJ2-5, with 9 bases lining up with TRBD1. The CDR3 runs to 16 residues. The V segment lost 5 bases and the J segment 1 base; nucleotides outside the gene matches: 8. Germline-derived CDR1 and CDR2 are SGHVS and FQNEAQ. The DNA for the CDR3 is TGTGCCAGCAGCACCGGGACAGGGAATTTCCAAGAGACCCAGTACTTC. This encodes CASSTGTGNFQETQYF.

This chain links TRBV19 with TRBJ1-5; 8 bases are a match to TRBD1. This CDR3 has 16 residues. Germline CDR1 reads LNHDA; CDR2 reads SQIVND (reference sequence). J gave up 3 bases and V 1 base, and 5 bases lay outside the gene matches. CDR3 sequence: CASSIGSRGHNQPQHF. CDR3 nucleotides: TGTGCCAGTAGTATAGGGAGCAGGGGGCACAATCAGCCCCAGCATTTT.

This chain uses TRBV4-3 with TRBJ1-1; D is uncertain. The CDR3 is 17 residues long. Deletions cut 0 bases from V and 2 bases from J, with 16 bases between. CDR1 and CDR2 from the germline V gene are LGHNA and YSLEER. CDR3 sequence: CASSQDQAREVNTEAFF. CDR3 nucleotide sequence: TGCGCCAGCAGCCAAGATCAGGCGAGGGAAGTAAACACTGAAGCTTTCTTT.

V gene TRBV24-1 combines with J gene TRBJ2-1; 10 bases match TRBD1. CDR3 length equals 15 residues. CDR1 is KGHDR and CDR2 is SFDVKD in the germline V gene. V dropped 2 bases and J dropped 5; count of bases not matched to a gene: 2. CDR3 DNA: TGTGCCACCAGTGATTGGACAGGGGGGAACAATGAGCAGTTCTTC. Translated: CATSDWTGGNNEQFF.

V and J are TRBV4-3 and TRBJ2-7, with 7 bases lining up with TRBD1. The V segment lost 3 bases and the J segment 7 bases; nucleotides outside the gene matches: 6. Germline CDR1 reads LGHNA; CDR2 reads YSLEER. CDR3 length equals 13 residues. CDR3 protein: CASSHQQGREQYF. CDR3 sequence (DNA): TGCGCCAGCAGCCACCAACAGGGGAGAGAGCAGTACTTC.

This chain links TRBV7-2 with TRBJ1-1; D is undetermined. The CDR3 extends over 14 amino acids. The V end was cut by 2 bases, the J end by 1 base, with 8 bases between. Germline CDR1 is SGHTA and CDR2 is FQGNSA. This CDR3 reads CASSLFGKNTEAFF. The CDR3 DNA reads as TGTGCCAGCAGCTTATTTGGCAAGAACACTGAAGCTTTCTTT. The whole variable domain, remainder taken from reference TRBV7-2 and TRBJ1-1, is GAGVSQSPSNKVTEKGKDVELRCDPISGHTALYWYRQSLGQGLEFLIYFQGNSAPDKSGLPSDRFSAERTGGSVSTLTIQRTQQEDSAVYLCASSLFGKNTEAFFGQGTRLTVV.

The chain couples TRBV11-1 to TRBJ1-1; a possible D gene is TRBD1 (5 bases). The CDR3 is 13 residues long. V was trimmed by 3 bases and J by 3 bases, leaving 8 bases between them. The germline V gene encodes CDR1 SGHAT and CDR2 FQDESV (reference sequence). The DNA for the CDR3 is TGTGCCAGCAGCTTTGACAGAGACACTGAAGCTTTCTTT. Its protein is CASSFDRDTEAFF.

V gene TRBV11-2 combines with J gene TRBJ1-3; 8 nucleotides align to TRBD1. The V gene's germline CDR1 is SGHAT and CDR2 FQNNGV. V gave up 3 bases and J gave up 0 bases; unmatched junction bases: 4. The CDR3 sequence is 16 residues long. The CDR3 region is CASSFAGQVSGNTIYF. CDR3 DNA: TGTGCCAGCAGCTTTGCGGGACAGGTCTCTGGAAACACCATATATTTT. The whole variable domain, filled in from reference TRBV11-2 and TRBJ1-3, reads EAGVAQSPRYKIIEKRQSVAFWCNPISGHATLYWYQQILGQGPKLLIQFQNNGVVDDSQLPKDRFSAERLKGVDSTLKIQPAKLEDSAVYLCASSFAGQVSGNTIYFGEGSWLTVV.

This clone was found a few times. The chain links TRBV6-1 to TRBJ1-5; D call uncertain. Between the trimmed V and J ends, which lost 2 bases and 6 bases, there was a span of 8 bases. The CDR3 contains 13 residues. Germline V lookup: CDR1 MNHNS, CDR2 SASEGT. CDR3 loop: CASSEWTSQPQHF. Written as DNA, the CDR3 is TGTGCCAGCAGTGAATGGACTAGTCAGCCCCAGCATTTT.